The present T cell receptor beta chain was sequenced within a study of blood T cells in healthy people across ages. Broader study findings: TCR beta diversity was tightly associated with the proportion of naive T cells.

A few counts support this clonotype. The antigen remains unidentified. The V and J ends lost 2 bases and 1 base respectively, with 11 bases between them. The CDR3 covers 15 residues. The use of a sample-barcoded 5' primer and a J-beta primer mix characterized a second PCR of roughly 6 to 11 cycles. TCRdb independently ran MiXCR on the 5' RACE reads; one entry per CDR3 protein. Here the sample spans over 1.5 million distinct CDR3 sequences, about 49% being singletons. Investigators took about 10 milliliters of peripheral blood from every donor. The source of this sequence is a woman aged 40 to 50 in good health. The sequenced sample consisted of blood. This chain connects TRBV12-3 or TRBV12-4 to TRBJ2-5, with D unresolved. The CDR3 DNA reads as TGTGCCAGCAGTTTAAAGGTCTCCACCCAAGAGACCCAGTACTTC. This translates into CASSLKVSTQETQYF.